This T cell receptor beta chain comes out of a study of blood T cells in healthy people across ages. For the second PCR, which ran for 7 to 11 cycles, a sample-barcoded 5' primer and a J-beta primer mix were used. Each CDR3 protein gets one entry after TCRdb re-called the 5' RACE reads with MiXCR. Of about 930,000 distinct CDR3 sequences listed, about 28% were seen once; the top ten hold around 9.6%. Remarks on this clonotype: Mismatch with germline at one junction end may stem from a read error.

The CDR3 extends over 13 amino acids. Germline values: CDR1 MNHEY, CDR2 SMNVEV (reference sequence). The same data also contributed to another study, on T cells of mothers and their children.

The clonotype was recovered from a woman in her thirties or forties in good health. V gene TRBV27 combines with J gene TRBJ1-1; D gene unclear. Sequenced: blood. CDR3: CVSSLASNTEAFF. As DNA, the CDR3 is TGTGTCAGCAGTTTGGCTTCCAACACTGAAGCTTTCTTT.